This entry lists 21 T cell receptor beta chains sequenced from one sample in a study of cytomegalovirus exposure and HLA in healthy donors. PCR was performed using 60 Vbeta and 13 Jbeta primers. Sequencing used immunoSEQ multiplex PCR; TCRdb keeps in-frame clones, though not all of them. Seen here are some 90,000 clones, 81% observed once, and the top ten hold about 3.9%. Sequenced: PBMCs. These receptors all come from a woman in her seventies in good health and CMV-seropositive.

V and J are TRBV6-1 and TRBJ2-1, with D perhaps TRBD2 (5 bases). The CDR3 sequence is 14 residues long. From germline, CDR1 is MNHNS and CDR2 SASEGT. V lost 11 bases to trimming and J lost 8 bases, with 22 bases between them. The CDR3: CASRLGAWSDEQFF. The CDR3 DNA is TGTGCCTCCCGCTTGGGAGCGTGGAGCGATGAGCAGTTCTTC.

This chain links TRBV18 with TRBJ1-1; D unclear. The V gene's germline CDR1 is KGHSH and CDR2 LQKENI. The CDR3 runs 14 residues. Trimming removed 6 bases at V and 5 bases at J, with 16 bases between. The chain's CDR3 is CASSSVISSTEAFF. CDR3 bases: TGTGCCAGCTCCTCCGTGATTAGCAGTACTGAAGCTTTCTTT.

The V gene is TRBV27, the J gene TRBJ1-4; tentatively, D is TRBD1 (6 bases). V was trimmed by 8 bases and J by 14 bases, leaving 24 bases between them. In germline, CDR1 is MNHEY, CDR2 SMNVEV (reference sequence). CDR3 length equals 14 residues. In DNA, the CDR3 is TGTGCCAGCGCCGCCCGGACAGCCTCCGGAAGGCTGTTTTTT. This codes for CASAARTASGRLFF.

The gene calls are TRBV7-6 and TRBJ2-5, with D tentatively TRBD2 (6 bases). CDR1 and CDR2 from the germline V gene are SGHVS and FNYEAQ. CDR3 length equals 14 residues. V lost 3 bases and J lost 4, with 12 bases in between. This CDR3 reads CASSFSGGVETQYF. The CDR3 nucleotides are TGTGCCAGCAGCTTTAGCGGAGGGGTAGAGACCCAGTACTTC.

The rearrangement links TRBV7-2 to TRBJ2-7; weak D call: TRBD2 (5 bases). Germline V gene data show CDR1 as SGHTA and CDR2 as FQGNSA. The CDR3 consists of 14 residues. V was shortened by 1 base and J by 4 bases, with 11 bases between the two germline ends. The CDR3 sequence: CASSLGFSAYEQYF. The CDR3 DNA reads TGTGCCAGCAGCTTAGGATTTAGCGCATACGAGCAGTACTTC.

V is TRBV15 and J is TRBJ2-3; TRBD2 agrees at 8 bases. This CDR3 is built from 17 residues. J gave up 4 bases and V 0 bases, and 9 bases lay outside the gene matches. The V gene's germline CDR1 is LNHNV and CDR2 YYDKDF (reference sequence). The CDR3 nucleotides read TGTGCCACCAGCAGAGATCGGGGGGGCGGGCTGGCAGATACGCAGTATTTT. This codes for CATSRDRGGGLADTQYF.

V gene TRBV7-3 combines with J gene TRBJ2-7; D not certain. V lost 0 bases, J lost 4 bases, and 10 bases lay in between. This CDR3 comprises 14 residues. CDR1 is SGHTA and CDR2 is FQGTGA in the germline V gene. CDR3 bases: TGTGCCAGCAGCTTAACGCCAGGAAATTACGAGCAGTACTTC. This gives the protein CASSLTPGNYEQYF.

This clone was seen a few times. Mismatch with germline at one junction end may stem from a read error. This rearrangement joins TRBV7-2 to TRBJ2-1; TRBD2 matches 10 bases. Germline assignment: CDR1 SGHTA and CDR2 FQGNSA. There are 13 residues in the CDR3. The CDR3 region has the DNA TGTGCCAGCAGCTTAGATTGGACTAGCGGCGTCATCTTC. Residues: CASSLDWTSGVIF.

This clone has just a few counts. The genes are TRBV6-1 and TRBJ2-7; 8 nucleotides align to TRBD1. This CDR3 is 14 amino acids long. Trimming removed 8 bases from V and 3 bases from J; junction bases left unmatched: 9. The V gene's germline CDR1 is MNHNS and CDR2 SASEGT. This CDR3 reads CASVDHRGYYEQYF. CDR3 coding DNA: TGTGCCAGCGTTGACCACAGGGGGTACTACGAGCAGTACTTC.

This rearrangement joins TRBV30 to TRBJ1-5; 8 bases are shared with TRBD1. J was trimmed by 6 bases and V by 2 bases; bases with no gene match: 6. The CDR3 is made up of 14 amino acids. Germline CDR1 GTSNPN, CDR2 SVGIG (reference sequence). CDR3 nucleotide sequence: TGTGCCTGGAGTAAGGTCGACAGGGGTCAGCCCCAGCATTTT. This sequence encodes CAWSKVDRGQPQHF.

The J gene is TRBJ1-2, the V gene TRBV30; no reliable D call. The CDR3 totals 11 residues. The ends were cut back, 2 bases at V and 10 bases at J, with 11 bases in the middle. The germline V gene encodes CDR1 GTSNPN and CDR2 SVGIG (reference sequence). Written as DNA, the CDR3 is TGTGCCTGGAGTAGCCCAACCTTCTACACCTTC. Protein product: CAWSSPTFYTF. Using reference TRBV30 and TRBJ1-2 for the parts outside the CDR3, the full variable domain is SQTIHQWPATLVQPVGSPLSLECTVEGTSNPNLYWYRQAAGRGLQLLFYSVGIGQISSEVPQNLSASRPQDRQFILSSKKLLLSDSGFYLCAWSSPTFYTFGSGTRLTVV.

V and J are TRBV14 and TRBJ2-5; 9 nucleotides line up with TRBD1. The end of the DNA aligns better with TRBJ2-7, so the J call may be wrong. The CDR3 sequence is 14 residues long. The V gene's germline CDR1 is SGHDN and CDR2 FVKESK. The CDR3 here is CASSPRQGAYEQYF. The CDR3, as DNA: TGTGCCAGCAGTCCACGACAGGGGGCCTACGAGCAGTACTTC.

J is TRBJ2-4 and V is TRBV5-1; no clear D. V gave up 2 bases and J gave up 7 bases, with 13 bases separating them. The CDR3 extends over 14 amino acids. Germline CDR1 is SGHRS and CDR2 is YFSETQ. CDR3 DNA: TGCGCCAGCAGCTTCGTCCCGGGTTCGAACATTCAGTACTTC. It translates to CASSFVPGSNIQYF. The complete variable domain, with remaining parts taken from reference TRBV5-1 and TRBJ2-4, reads KAGVTQTPRYLIKTRGQQVTLSCSPISGHRSVSWYQQTPGQGLQFLFEYFSETQRNKGNFPGRFSGRQFSNSRSEMNVSTLELGDSALYLCASSFVPGSNIQYFGAGTRLSVL.

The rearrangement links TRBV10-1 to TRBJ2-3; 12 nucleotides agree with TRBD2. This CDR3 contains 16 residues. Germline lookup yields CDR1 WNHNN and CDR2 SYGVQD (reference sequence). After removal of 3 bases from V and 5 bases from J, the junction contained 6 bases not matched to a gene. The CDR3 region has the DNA TGCGCCAGCAGTGACGTGACTAGCGGGAGAAAAGATACGCAGTATTTT. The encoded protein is CASSDVTSGRKDTQYF.

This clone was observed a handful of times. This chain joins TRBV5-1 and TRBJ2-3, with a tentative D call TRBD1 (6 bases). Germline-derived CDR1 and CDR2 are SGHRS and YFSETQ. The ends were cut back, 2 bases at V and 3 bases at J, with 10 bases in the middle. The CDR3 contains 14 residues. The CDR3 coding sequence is TGCGCCAGCAGCTTAAGCGGACAGACAGATACGCAGTATTTT. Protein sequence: CASSLSGQTDTQYF.

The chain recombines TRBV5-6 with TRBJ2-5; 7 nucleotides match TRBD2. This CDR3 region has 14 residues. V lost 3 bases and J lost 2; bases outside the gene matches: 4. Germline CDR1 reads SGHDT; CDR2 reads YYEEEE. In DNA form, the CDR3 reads TGTGCCAGCAGCTACATAGCGGGTCAAGAGACCCAGTACTTC. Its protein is CASSYIAGQETQYF.

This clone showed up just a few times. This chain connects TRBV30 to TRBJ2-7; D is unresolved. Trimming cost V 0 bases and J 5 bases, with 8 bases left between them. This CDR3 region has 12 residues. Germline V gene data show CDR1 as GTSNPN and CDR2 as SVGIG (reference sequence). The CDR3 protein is CAWSVHTNEQYF. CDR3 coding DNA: TGTGCCTGGAGTGTACACACGAACGAGCAGTACTTC.

This CDR3 is CAISGEGGARGGYTF. The CDR3 DNA reads TGTGCCATCAGTGGGGAGGGAGGGGCCCGCGGTGGCTACACCTTC. The chain links TRBV10-3 to TRBJ1-2; D might be TRBD1 (5 bases). Trimming shortened V by 4 bases and J by 7 bases, and 19 bases separated the two germline ends. The germline V gene encodes CDR1 ENHRY and CDR2 SYGVKD. The CDR3 is 15 amino acids.

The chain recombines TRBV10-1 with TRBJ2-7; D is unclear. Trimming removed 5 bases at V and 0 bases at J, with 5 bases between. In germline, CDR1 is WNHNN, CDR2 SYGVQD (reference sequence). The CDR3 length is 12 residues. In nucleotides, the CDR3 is TGCGCCAGCAGTACGGGCTCCTACGAGCAGTACTTC. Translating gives CASSTGSYEQYF.

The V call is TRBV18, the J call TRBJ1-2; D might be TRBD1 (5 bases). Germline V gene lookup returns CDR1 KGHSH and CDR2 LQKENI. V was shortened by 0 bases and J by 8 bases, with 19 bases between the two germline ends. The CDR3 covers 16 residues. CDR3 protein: CASSPPPGQNAGGYTF. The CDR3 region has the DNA TGTGCCAGCTCACCACCGCCAGGACAAAATGCGGGGGGCTACACCTTC.

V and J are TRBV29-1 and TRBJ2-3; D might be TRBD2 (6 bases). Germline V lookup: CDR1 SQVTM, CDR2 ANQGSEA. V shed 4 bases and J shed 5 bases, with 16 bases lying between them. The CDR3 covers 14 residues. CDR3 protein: CSVGSGVGKDTQYF. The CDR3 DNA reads TGCAGCGTTGGATCGGGAGTGGGGAAAGATACGCAGTATTTT.